The 4 T cell receptor beta chains reported below all come from one sample, sequenced in a study of cytomegalovirus exposure and HLA in healthy donors. 60 Vbeta and 13 Jbeta primers were used in PCR. Generated by immunoSEQ multiplex PCR, the TCRdb table keeps only in-frame clones and is missing some. The repertoire holds 70,000 to 100,000 clones, with approximately 71% as singletons. Specimen: PBMCs. Receptors originate from a man aged 50 to 59 in good health and CMV-seronegative.

V gene TRBV4-3 combines with J gene TRBJ2-3, with TRBD1 identical over 9 bases. The germline gives CDR1 LGHNA, CDR2 YSLEER. With 1 base clipped from V and 4 bases from J, the junction kept 6 bases outside the gene matches. This CDR3 comprises 16 residues. The CDR3 sequence is CASSQGQGGAPDTQYF. Here the CDR3 DNA reads TGCGCCAGCAGCCAAGGACAGGGGGGTGCTCCAGATACGCAGTATTTT.

The chain joins TRBV19 to TRBJ1-1; D is perhaps TRBD1 (6 bases). CDR3 size: 12 residues. V lost 7 bases and J 7 bases, leaving 13 bases between the germline ends. Germline V CDR1 and CDR2: LNHDA, SQIVND (reference sequence). The CDR3 loop is CASNWRGGEAFF. The CDR3 nucleotides are TGTGCCAGTAACTGGAGGGGGGGTGAAGCTTTCTTT.

This clone has a handful of counts. CDR3 amino acids: CASSEQGNKGNQPQHF. The CDR3 nucleotides read TGTGCCAGTAGCGAACAGGGCAACAAGGGCAATCAGCCCCAGCATTTT. The rearrangement joins TRBV19 to TRBJ1-5, with TRBD1 as a possible D gene (6 bases). Germline lookup yields CDR1 LNHDA and CDR2 SQIVND (reference sequence). Trimming pared 6 bases from V and 2 bases from J, leaving 17 bases between. CDR3 size: 16 residues.

The chain uses TRBV30 and TRBJ1-1, with 7 nucleotides matching TRBD1. The junction had 4 bases not matched to a gene; V was cut back by 6 bases and J by 0 bases. The CDR3 is 13 amino acids. In germline, CDR1 is GTSNPN, CDR2 SVGIG (reference sequence). DNA of the CDR3: TGTGCCTGTCAGGGACAGCTGAACACTGAAGCTTTCTTT. Translating gives CACQGQLNTEAFF.